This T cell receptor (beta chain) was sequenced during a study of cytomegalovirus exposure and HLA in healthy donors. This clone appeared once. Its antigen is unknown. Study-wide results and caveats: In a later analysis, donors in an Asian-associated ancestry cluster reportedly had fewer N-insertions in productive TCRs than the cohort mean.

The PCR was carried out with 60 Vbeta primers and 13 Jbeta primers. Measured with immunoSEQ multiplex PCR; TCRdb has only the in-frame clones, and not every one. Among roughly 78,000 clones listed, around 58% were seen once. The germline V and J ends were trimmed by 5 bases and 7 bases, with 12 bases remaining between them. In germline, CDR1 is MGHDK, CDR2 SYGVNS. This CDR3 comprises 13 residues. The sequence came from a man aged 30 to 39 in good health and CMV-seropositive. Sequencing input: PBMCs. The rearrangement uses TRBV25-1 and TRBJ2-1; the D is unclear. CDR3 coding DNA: TGTGCCAGCAGTAATCCGGGTGGGAATGAGCAGTTCTTC. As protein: CASSNPGGNEQFF.